Listed here is a single T cell receptor (beta chain). Its antigen target is currently unknown. No much larger clone is present one base from it, and per-base qualities are unavailable. This sample was included in a study of T cell changes during pregnancy in multiple sclerosis (dated by TCRdb to between 2018 and 2020). Background on the whole study: Changes in the T cell repertoire over the course of pregnancy were examined in this study in women with multiple sclerosis.

The method was the immunoSEQ multiplex PCR assay. The immuneACCESS repertoire file appears here via TCRdb, limited to in-frame rearrangements. These files lack a portion of the clones; in checked studies, under half of the deficit traces to unresolved V genes, and the cause of the others is not known. The sample table contains tens of thousands of clones; only one count was recorded for less than 95% of them. The top ten clones comprise 2.5% of the sample. According to the germline V gene (reference sequence), CDR1 reads MNHEY and CDR2 reads SMNVEV. Counted from cysteine to phenylalanine, this CDR3 has 14 amino acids. The DNA shown is the 42-base CDR3, in frame from base 1. Cut back by 7 bases and 8 bases, the V and J ends lie 20 bases apart.

The TCR originated in a female donor with multiple sclerosis, enrolled in a pregnancy study. The sample in question was peripheral blood, obtained in the third trimester of pregnancy. The chain couples TRBV27 to TRBJ1-2; a tentative D match to TRBD1 spans 6 bases. The nucleotides are TGTGCCAGCACCCGACTCAGGGGAACGGACGGCTACACCTTC. It specifies CASTRLRGTDGYTF.